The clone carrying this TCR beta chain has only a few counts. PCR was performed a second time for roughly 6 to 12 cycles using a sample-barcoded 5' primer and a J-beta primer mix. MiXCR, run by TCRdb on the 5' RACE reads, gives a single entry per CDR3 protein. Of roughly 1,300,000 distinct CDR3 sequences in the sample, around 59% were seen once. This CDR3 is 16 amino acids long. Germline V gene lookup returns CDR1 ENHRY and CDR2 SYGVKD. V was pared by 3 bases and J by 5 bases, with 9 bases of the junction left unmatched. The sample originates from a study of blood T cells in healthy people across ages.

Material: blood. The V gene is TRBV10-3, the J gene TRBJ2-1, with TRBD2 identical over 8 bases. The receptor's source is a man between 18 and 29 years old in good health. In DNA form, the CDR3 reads TGTGCCATCAGTGACTCTAGCGGGCTTTCTAACAATGAGCAGTTCTTC. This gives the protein CAISDSSGLSNNEQFF.